This TCR beta chain was sequenced during a study of blood T cell repertoires in COVID-19. Study details: Whether acute or convalescent, the COVID-19 samples came from the United States, Italy and Spain. T cells, B-cell-depleted T cells, or PBMCs supplied cDNA or gDNA.

The authors' processing: Estimation of nucleated cell counts was performed using reference gene primer amplification. The repertoire was sequenced with immunoSEQ multiplex PCR; TCRdb's copy has only in-frame clones and lacks some. The DNA was the basis for D and trimming; V, J and clone size are from that table. The sample includes some 240,000 clones, about 90% of them seen just once. Germline V lookup: CDR1 GTSNPN, CDR2 SVGIG (reference sequence). V lost 3 bases to trimming and J lost 5 bases; unmatched junction nucleotides: 7. The CDR3 contains 15 residues. The clonotype originates from a man in his fifties or sixties who had recovered from COVID-19. The gene calls are TRBV30 and TRBJ2-2; 9 nucleotides agree with TRBD2. Material: peripheral blood. In DNA, the CDR3 is TGTGCCTGGAGGCCCCGCGGGGGGGCTACCGGGGAGCTGTTTTTT. Translation: CAWRPRGGATGELFF.